This T cell receptor beta chain was sequenced during a study of T cells in Graves' hyperthyroidism and ophthalmopathy (dated by TCRdb to the late 2010s). For the study in its entirety: Peripheral blood samples were taken at the time of initial diagnosis, prior to any treatment. In addition, the study compared T-cell repertoires in thyroid tissue and in blood from a handful of Graves' hyperthyroidism patients. TCR Vbeta CDR3 sequencing of some 140 peripheral blood samples (under 45 ophthalmopathy, about 74 hyperthyroidism and roughly 17 progressor patients) is reported in the paper. For training and testing, the 100 or so patients in the discovery cohort were randomly divided in a 7:3 ratio. Prospective prediction of ophthalmopathy was tested in an independent validation cohort consisting of 18 to 20 hyperthyroidism patients and over 15 patients who later progressed to ophthalmopathy. Following sampling, methimazole starting at 30 mg daily was given to hyperthyroidism patients, and high-dose intravenous methylprednisolone was given to ophthalmopathy patients. To identify distinguishing TCR V-J signatures, a discovery cohort of 95 to 100 patients was used, comprising 43 with Graves' ophthalmopathy and approximately 58 with stable Graves' hyperthyroidism.

V loses 0 bases, J loses 2 bases, and the germline ends lie 17 bases apart. Including cysteine and phenylalanine, the CDR3 has 17 amino acids. Only the CDR3 DNA is retained, 51 bases long and in frame from the first base. Sequences SGHVS (CDR1) and FNYEAQ (CDR2) are obtained from the germline V gene. Ophthalmopathy patients had moderately to severely active disease, Clinical Activity Score of at least 3, NOSPECS grade of at least 4, and duration under 3 months. The study excluded patients with uncontrolled infections, other autoimmune diseases, pregnancy or lactation. Clinical symptoms, serum thyroxine and TRAb, thyroid ultrasound, and orbital computed tomography formed the basis for the diagnoses. PBMCs were separated from roughly 10 ml of fresh peripheral blood using Ficoll-Paque density gradient centrifugation. Total RNA was extracted using Trizol reagent, and RNA quality was assessed on an Agilent 2100 Bioanalyzer.

Points the paper makes about the study in general: Most expanded thyroid clonotypes (frequency above 0.001) were also detected in blood, suggesting blood repertoires may reflect thyroid immune responses. Sample size was not statistically predetermined, and blinding of investigators to group allocation was not performed. Ophthalmopathy was separated from stable hyperthyroidism by a 13 V-J signature model, with approximately 85% sensitivity and about 84% specificity obtained in cross-validation and 80%/75% obtained in testing. In validation, progression to ophthalmopathy was predicted by the model with nearly 71% sensitivity and approximately 78% specificity, a median of 6.5 months before onset.

Amplification of TCR beta CDR3 regions was carried out from RNA transcripts. The first round of RT-PCR for the TCR CDR3 was performed with the HTBI primer set and the Qiagen OneStep RT-PCR kit. The libraries were constructed in a second round of multiplex PCR and then size-selected and purified. Paired-end sequencing of the libraries was performed with 100 bp reads on an Illumina HiSeq2000. The authors' pipeline ran thus. SOAPnuke was used to process the raw data, throwing out any read that contained adapters or uncalled bases, had a mean Phred below 15, or lacked an exact constant-primer or identifier match. COPE v1.2.5 was used to merge the high-quality paired reads, and each unique nucleotide sequence was defined as a clonotype. Clonotypes were aligned to IMGT TRBV, TRBD and TRBJ reference segments using MiTCR v1.1. Analysis was restricted to V-J combinations with a frequency above 0.0001, which covered 99.2% of repertoires. The TCS score was defined as F50 (clonal expansion) divided by E x V (chaos), with BLOSUM62-based TCRdist calculated between CDR3 peptides within each V-J. Welch's t-statistics and random forest reduced several hundred V-J features to under 15, which were used in a naive Bayes classifier (R e1071). TCRdb reanalyzed the raw reads on its own, using fastp at Q25 for trimming and MiXCR for clone calling, and kept in-frame beta chains. Under each unique CDR3 protein, matching rows form one entry showing the most common genes and DNA. TCRdb, not the authors, supplied the V and J calls. Recorded for this sample are 400,000 or so distinct CDR3 sequences; roughly 15% of them occurred a single time. The biggest ten clones account for 15% to 20% of the sample.

This clonotype appeared many times. No cognate antigen has been identified for it. No qualities accompany the bases; no much larger clone lies one base away. The TCR was taken from a woman aged 30 to 39 with Graves' ophthalmopathy. This sequence uses TRBV7-6 and TRBJ2-7; the D assignment is uncertain and may be TRBD1 or TRBD2, with 6 bases supporting each. Sequenced: blood. The nucleotide sequence reads TGTGCCAGCAGCTTAGCAAGTGGTGTGGGGGGCACCTACGAGCAGTACTTC. Translation gives CASSLASGVGGTYEQYF.